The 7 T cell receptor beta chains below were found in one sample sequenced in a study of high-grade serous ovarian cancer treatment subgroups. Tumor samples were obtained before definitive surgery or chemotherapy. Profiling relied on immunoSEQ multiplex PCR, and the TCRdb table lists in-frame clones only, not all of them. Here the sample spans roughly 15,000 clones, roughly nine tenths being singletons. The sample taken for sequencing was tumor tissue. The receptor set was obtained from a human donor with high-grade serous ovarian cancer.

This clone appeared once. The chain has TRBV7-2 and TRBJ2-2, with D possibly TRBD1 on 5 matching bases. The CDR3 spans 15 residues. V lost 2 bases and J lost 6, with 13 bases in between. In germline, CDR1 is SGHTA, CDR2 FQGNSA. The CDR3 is CASSLTGIGAGELFF. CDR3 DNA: TGTGCCAGCAGCTTAACGGGTATAGGGGCCGGGGAGCTGTTTTTT.

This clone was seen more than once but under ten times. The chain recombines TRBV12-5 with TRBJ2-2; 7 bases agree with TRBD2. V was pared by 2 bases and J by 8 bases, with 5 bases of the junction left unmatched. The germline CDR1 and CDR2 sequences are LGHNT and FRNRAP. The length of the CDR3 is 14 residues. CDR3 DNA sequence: TGTGCTAGTGGTTTGTTACTAGCGAGGGGGGAGCTGTTTTTT. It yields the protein CASGLLLARGELFF.

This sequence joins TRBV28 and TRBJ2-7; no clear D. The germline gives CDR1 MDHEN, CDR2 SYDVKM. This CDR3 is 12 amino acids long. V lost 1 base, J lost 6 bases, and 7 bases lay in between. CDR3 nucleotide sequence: TGTGCCAGCAGTTTATCCAGATTCGAGCAGTACTTC. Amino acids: CASSLSRFEQYF.

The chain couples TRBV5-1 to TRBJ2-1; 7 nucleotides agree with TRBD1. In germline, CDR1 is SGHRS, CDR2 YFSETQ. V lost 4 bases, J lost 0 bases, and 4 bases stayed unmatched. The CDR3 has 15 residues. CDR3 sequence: CASSAAGGSYNEQFF. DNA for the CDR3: TGCGCCAGCAGCGCGGCAGGGGGCTCCTACAATGAGCAGTTCTTC.

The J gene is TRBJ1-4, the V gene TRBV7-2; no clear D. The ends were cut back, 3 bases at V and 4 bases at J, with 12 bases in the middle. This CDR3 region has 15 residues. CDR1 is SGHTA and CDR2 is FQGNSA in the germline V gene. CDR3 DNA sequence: TGTGCCAGCAGCTTGAAATACCGGGTTAATGAAAAACTGTTTTTT. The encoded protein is CASSLKYRVNEKLFF.

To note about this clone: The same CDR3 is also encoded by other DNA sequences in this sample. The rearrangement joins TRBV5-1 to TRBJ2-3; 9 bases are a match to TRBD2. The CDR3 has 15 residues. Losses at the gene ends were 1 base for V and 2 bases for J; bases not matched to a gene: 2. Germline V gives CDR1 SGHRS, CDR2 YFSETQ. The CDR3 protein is CASSLSGGLTDTQYF. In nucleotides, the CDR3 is TGCGCCAGCAGCTTGAGCGGGGGGCTCACAGATACGCAGTATTTT.

DNA of the CDR3: TGTGCCAGCAGTTATGGCGGGGGGGCAACAGATACGCAGTATTTT. Amino acids: CASSYGGGATDTQYF. The chain links TRBV6-5 to TRBJ2-3, with 9 bases matching TRBD2. Germline trimming cut 3 bases from V and 3 bases from J; bases unmatched to any gene: 4. The CDR3 extends over 15 amino acids. CDR1 is MNHEY, CDR2 SVGAGI, per germline.